The rows below give T cell receptor beta chains drawn from one sample of a study of immune characterization of retroperitoneal liposarcoma. TCRdb fed the PCR reads into MiXCR, producing one record per CDR3 protein. The sample has about 3,000 distinct CDR3 sequences; 46% are singletons. Sequenced sample: tumor tissue. Every receptor here comes from a male donor with retroperitoneal liposarcoma. The CDR3 runs from the conserved cysteine through the conserved F or W. A D gene is named only where the DNA matches it firmly. Size is omitted from some rows. Given values are once, few, many or a class for expanded clones.

>once|17|TRBV6-1|TRBD2|TRBJ2-5
CASSDKIGLAGEWTQYF
TGTGCCAGCAGTGACAAAATTGGACTAGCGGGGGAGTGGACCCAGTACTTC
>NA|16|TRBV6-6|NA|TRBJ2-2
CASSYRFGANTGELFF
TGTGCCAGCAGTTACCGGTTCGGAGCGAACACCGGGGAGCTGTTTTTT
>NA|15|TRBV12-3/TRBV12-4|NA|TRBJ2-1
CASSLGRRTYNEQFF
TGTGCCAGCAGTTTGGGGAGGCGGACCTACAATGAGCAGTTCTTC
>few|14|TRBV6-1|TRBD1|TRBJ2-7
CASSRDRSSYEQYF
TGTGCCAGCAGCCGGGACAGGTCATCCTACGAGCAGTACTTC
>few|14|TRBV6-5|NA|TRBJ2-1
CASSYDAGFGEQFF
TGTGCCAGCAGTTACGACGCGGGGTTCGGGGAGCAGTTCTTC
>large|16|TRBV6-6|NA|TRBJ2-1
CASSYSVRTAHNEQFF
TGTGCCAGCAGTTACTCGGTCAGAACCGCCCACAATGAGCAGTTCTTC
>few|15|TRBV6-1|NA|TRBJ1-1
CASSVQSSDFSEAFF
TGTGCCAGCAGTGTCCAGAGTTCCGATTTTTCTGAAGCTTTCTTT
>few|12|TRBV12-3/TRBV12-4|NA|TRBJ2-2
CASSPNTGELFF
TGTGCCAGCAGCCCGAACACCGGGGAGCTGTTTTTT
>NA|12|TRBV27|NA|TRBJ1-1
CASSRRNTEAFF
TGTGCCTCGAGCAGGAGGAACACTGAAGCTTTCTTT
>NA|15|TRBV6-6|TRBD1|TRBJ1-3
CASSYSGGAGNTIYF
TGTGCCAGCAGTTACTCAGGGGGCGCTGGAAACACCATATATTTT
>NA|15|TRBV6-1|TRBD2|TRBJ2-7
CASSPGGGGVHEQYF
TGTGCCAGCAGTCCTGGTGGGGGGGGAGTGCACGAGCAGTACTTC
>NA|14|TRBV7-6|NA|TRBJ2-5
CASSAQWGSETQYF
TGTGCCAGCAGCGCCCAGTGGGGCAGTGAGACCCAGTACTTC
>medium-sized|11|TRBV24-1|NA|TRBJ2-7
CATSDYGEQYF
TGTGCCACCAGTGATTATGGGGAGCAGTACTTC
>medium-sized|11|TRBV6-1|NA|TRBJ2-4
CASTRGTAQYF
TGTGCCAGCACCCGCGGGACAGCTCAGTACTTC
>once|12|TRBV7-4|TRBD1|TRBJ2-7
CASGQGNYEQYF
TGTGCCAGCGGACAGGGGAACTACGAGCAGTACTTC
>medium-sized|14|TRBV11-3|TRBD1|TRBJ2-7
CASSLQGADYEQYF
TGTGCCAGCAGCCTCCAGGGGGCCGACTACGAGCAGTACTTC
>NA|15|TRBV7-3|TRBD1|TRBJ1-5
CASSLTTTGNQPQHF
TGTGCCAGCAGCTTAACAACGACAGGGAATCAGCCCCAGCATTTT
>NA|13|TRBV7-2|NA|TRBJ1-2
CASSSRGGDGYTF
TGTGCCAGCAGCTCCCGTGGAGGGGATGGCTACACCTTC
>medium-sized|14|TRBV12-3/TRBV12-4|NA|TRBJ2-3
CATPVWGNTDTQYF
TGTGCCACCCCCGTCTGGGGAAACACAGATACGCAGTATTTT
>few|13|TRBV7-7|NA|TRBJ2-1
CASSLPDGETQFF
TGTGCTAGCAGCTTGCCCGACGGCGAGACCCAGTTCTTC
>NA|16|TRBV6-1|TRBD2|TRBJ2-3
CASRPLAGTSTDTQYF
TGTGCCAGCAGACCCCTAGCGGGGACTAGCACAGATACGCAGTATTTT
>medium-sized|15|TRBV7-8|TRBD2|TRBJ2-1
CASSLGTSGRNEQFF
TGTGCCAGCAGCCTCGGGACTAGCGGGAGGAATGAGCAGTTCTTC
>NA|10|TRBV28|NA|TRBJ2-5
CAIKRETQYF
TGTGCCATAAAAAGGGAGACCCAGTACTTC
>medium-sized|17|TRBV7-2|TRBD2|TRBJ2-1
CASSDVAGGLQGETQFF
TGTGCCAGCAGCGACGTAGCGGGAGGGCTTCAAGGAGAGACCCAGTTCTTC
>few|16|TRBV6-6|NA|TRBJ2-1
CASSYSGGAGGHEQFF
TGTGCCAGCAGTTACTCCGGGGGAGCGGGTGGCCATGAGCAGTTCTTC
>NA|17|TRBV11-2|NA|TRBJ2-1
CASSLAARTSSYNEQFF
TGTGCCAGCAGCTTGGCGGCGCGGACGAGCTCCTACAATGAGCAGTTCTTC
>NA|12|TRBV6-6|NA|TRBJ2-5
CASSYRQETQYF
TGTGCCAGCAGTTACAGACAAGAGACCCAGTACTTC
>NA|15|TRBV6-8|NA|TRBJ2-3
CASKSQGSFTDTQYF
TGTGCCAGCAAGTCCCAGGGGAGTTTCACAGATACGCAGTATTTT
>NA|15|TRBV4-1|TRBD1|TRBJ2-2
CASSSDRENTGELFF
TGCGCCAGCAGCTCTGACAGGGAGAACACCGGGGAGCTGTTTTTT
>few|15|TRBV6-1|TRBD2|TRBJ2-3
CASSGTSGGADTQYF
TGTGCCAGCAGTGGGACTAGCGGGGGGGCAGATACGCAGTATTTT
>NA|15|TRBV27|NA|TRBJ2-7
CASSRGGQPGNEQYF
TGTGCCAGCAGCCGCGGGGGACAGCCTGGCAATGAGCAGTACTTC
>NA|14|TRBV6-6|NA|TRBJ2-1
CASSVSRGAETQFF
TGTGCCAGCAGTGTCAGTAGGGGAGCGGAGACCCAGTTCTTC
>hyperexpanded|15|TRBV11-2|TRBD1|TRBJ2-7
CASSLLGQGAREQYF
TGTGCCAGCAGCTTGTTAGGCCAGGGGGCGAGGGAGCAGTACTTC
>medium-sized|14|TRBV7-2|NA|TRBJ2-1
CASNLLSSQETQFF
TGTGCCAGCAACCTGCTCAGCTCCCAAGAGACCCAGTTCTTC
>NA|19|TRBV6-6|TRBD1|TRBJ2-3
CASSYNPTGTGPSTDTQYF
TGTGCCAGTAGTTACAATCCGACGGGGACAGGGCCTAGCACAGATACGCAGTATTTT
>NA|16|TRBV6-1|TRBD2|TRBJ2-1
CASSASGRRVDNEQFF
TGTGCCAGCAGTGCTAGCGGGAGACGTGTGGACAATGAGCAGTTCTTC
>NA|16|TRBV5-3|TRBD2|TRBJ2-1
CASSFTSGRLSGEQFF
TGTGCCAGCAGCTTCACTAGCGGGAGGCTGTCTGGTGAGCAGTTCTTC
>hyperexpanded|19|TRBV6-1|TRBD2|TRBJ2-3
CASSEPFSGRAPLRDTQYF
TGTGCCAGCAGTGAGCCCTTTAGCGGGAGGGCCCCCTTGCGCGATACGCAGTATTTT
>NA|16|TRBV7-2|NA|TRBJ2-5
CASSHQTGNSGETQYF
TGTGCCAGCAGCCATCAGACAGGCAACAGCGGGGAGACCCAGTACTTC
>NA|15|TRBV7-2|NA|TRBJ2-3
CASSSLSGPTYTQYF
TGTGCCAGCAGCTCCCTCAGCGGGCCCACCTATACGCAGTATTTT
>few|15|TRBV7-2|NA|TRBJ2-2
CASSLGGLNTGELFF
TGTGCCAGCAGCTTAGGGGGTTTGAACACCGGGGAGCTGTTTTTT
>NA|14|TRBV6-8|TRBD1|TRBJ2-5
CASTPDRGQETQYF
TGTGCCAGCACCCCGGACAGGGGACAAGAGACCCAGTACTTC
>once|16|TRBV27|NA|TRBJ2-1
CASTPGRNLAYNEQFF
TGTGCCAGCACCCCAGGGAGGAACTTGGCCTACAATGAGCAGTTCTTC
>NA|13|TRBV12-5|NA|TRBJ2-1
CASGPSRYNEQFF
TGTGCTAGTGGACCTAGCCGCTACAATGAGCAGTTCTTC
>NA|16|TRBV6-1|TRBD2|TRBJ2-1
CASSPTSGATYNEQFF
TGTGCCAGCAGTCCGACTAGCGGGGCAACCTACAATGAGCAGTTCTTC
>medium-sized|16|TRBV5-1|TRBD2|TRBJ2-1
CASSVWTSGSRNEQFF
TGCGCCAGCAGCGTATGGACTAGCGGGAGCCGTAATGAGCAGTTCTTC
>NA|14|TRBV11-2|NA|TRBJ2-3
CASSLGVGQGTQYF
TGTGCCAGCAGCTTGGGGGTGGGGCAGGGTACGCAGTATTTT
>once|14|TRBV25-1|NA|TRBJ2-5
CASSGPQGRETQYF
TGTGCCAGCAGTGGACCGCAGGGGAGGGAGACCCAGTACTTC
>few|16|TRBV20-1|NA|TRBJ2-1
CSARGGGPGEAGEQFF
TGCAGTGCTAGGGGGGGCGGCCCTGGGGAGGCCGGTGAGCAGTTCTTC
>NA|15|TRBV6-1|NA|TRBJ2-1
CASSETPAQEGEQFF
TGTGCCAGCAGTGAAACGCCCGCGCAAGAGGGTGAGCAGTTCTTC
>NA|15|TRBV11-3|TRBD1|TRBJ2-1
CASSLERGRLNEQFF
TGTGCCAGCAGCTTAGAAAGGGGGCGCCTGAATGAGCAGTTCTTC
>medium-sized|16|TRBV7-8|NA|TRBJ2-1
CASSSSRFVSYNEQFF
TGTGCCAGCAGCTCAAGCCGCTTTGTCTCCTACAATGAGCAGTTCTTC
>few|15|TRBV12-3/TRBV12-4|NA|TRBJ2-1
CASRHEGSPPYEQFF
TGTGCCAGCAGGCACGAGGGGTCCCCTCCCTACGAGCAGTTCTTC
>medium-sized|12|TRBV6-1|TRBD1|TRBJ2-7
CARIGQANEQYF
TGTGCCAGAATCGGACAGGCCAACGAGCAGTACTTC
>medium-sized|14|TRBV7-6|NA|TRBJ2-7
CASSLGPTRYEQYF
TGTGCCAGCAGCTTAGGTCCGACTCGATACGAGCAGTACTTC
>NA|12|TRBV6-5|NA|TRBJ1-2
CASSYPSGGYTF
TGTGCCAGCAGTTACCCCTCGGGGGGCTACACCTTC
>few|13|TRBV6-1|NA|TRBJ2-5
CASSEALAGEQYF
TGTGCCAGCAGTGAAGCGCTAGCCGGGGAGCAGTACTTC
>NA|15|TRBV6-5|TRBD2|TRBJ2-7
CASSYRRGGSYEQYF
TGTGCCAGCAGTTACCGACGGGGAGGGAGCTACGAGCAGTACTTC
>NA|17|TRBV7-8|NA|TRBJ1-5
CASSLALLFGDNQPQHF
TGTGCCAGCAGCTTAGCCCTGTTATTTGGGGATAATCAGCCCCAGCATTTT
>NA|14|TRBV6-8|TRBD1|TRBJ2-1
CASSYSPGGSEQFF
TGTGCCAGCAGTTACTCGCCAGGGGGCAGTGAGCAGTTCTTC